The 30 T cell receptor beta chains given below trace back to one sample, sequenced in a study of blood T cell repertoires in COVID-19. The repertoire was sequenced with immunoSEQ multiplex PCR; TCRdb's copy has only in-frame clones and lacks some. The sample contains around 140,000 clones, roughly 87% of which appear only once. The sequencing sample was made of peripheral blood. The receptor set was obtained from a woman between 50 and 59 years old with acute or convalescent COVID-19.

The V call is TRBV7-9, the J call TRBJ2-5; 11 bases are shared with TRBD1. V trimming: 5 bases; J trimming: 3 bases; junction bases outside the gene matches: 5. The CDR3 totals 15 residues. CDR1 is SEHNR, CDR2 FQNEAQ, per germline (reference sequence). This CDR3 reads CASSPGQGAEETQYF. CDR3 sequence (DNA): TGTGCCAGCAGCCCCGGACAGGGGGCTGAAGAGACCCAGTACTTC.

J is TRBJ1-2 and V is TRBV27, with D possibly being TRBD1 (6 bases). From germline, CDR1 is MNHEY and CDR2 SMNVEV (reference sequence). V was clipped by 7 bases and J by 2 bases, with 14 bases between them. The CDR3 extends over 14 amino acids. This chain's CDR3 is CASTQQGGNYGYTF. Here the CDR3 DNA reads TGTGCCAGCACCCAACAGGGTGGAAACTATGGCTACACCTTC.

CDR3 sequence reads: CASSTDRGRAKTQYF. In nucleotides, the CDR3 is TGCGCCAGCAGCACGGACAGGGGGCGGGCAAAGACCCAGTACTTC. The chain is built from TRBV5-1 and TRBJ2-5; TRBD1 matches 11 bases. This CDR3 is built from 15 residues. J gave up 6 bases and V 4 bases, and 8 bases lay outside the gene matches. Germline-derived CDR1 and CDR2 are SGHRS and YFSETQ.

V gene TRBV27 combines with J gene TRBJ1-2; TRBD1 matches at 7 bases. The CDR3 extends over 13 amino acids. The V segment lost 4 bases and the J segment 5 bases; nucleotides outside the gene matches: 4. The germline V gene has CDR1 MNHEY and CDR2 SMNVEV (reference sequence). The DNA for the CDR3 is TGTGCCAGCAGTTCCTCGACAGGGTATGGCTACACCTTC. This gives the protein CASSSSTGYGYTF.

J is TRBJ2-6 and V is TRBV30; D is unclear. The CDR3 totals 13 residues. In germline, CDR1 is GTSNPN, CDR2 SVGIG (reference sequence). V shed 2 bases and J shed 2 bases, with 4 bases lying between them. The CDR3 sequence is CAWSLTGANVLTF. The CDR3 nucleotides read TGTGCCTGGAGTTTAACTGGGGCCAACGTCCTGACTTTC.

The chain uses TRBV7-6 and TRBJ2-5, with TRBD1 identical over 7 bases. Trimming at V came to 3 bases and at J to 5 bases, leaving 12 bases not matched to a gene. In germline, CDR1 is SGHVS, CDR2 FNYEAQ. The CDR3 is made up of 16 amino acids. The CDR3 DNA reads TGTGCCAGCAGCTTCGGGGTAGGGGTGGGACAGGAGACCCAGTACTTC. The encoded protein is CASSFGVGVGQETQYF.

CDR3 amino acids: CASSPDTAWGYTF. CDR3 in DNA: TGTGCCAGTAGCCCCGACACGGCGTGGGGCTACACCTTC. This rearrangement joins TRBV19 to TRBJ1-2; D ambiguous. This CDR3 is 13 amino acids long. V was shortened by 6 bases and J by 8 bases, with 16 bases between the two germline ends. CDR1 and CDR2 from the germline V gene are LNHDA and SQIVND (reference sequence).

CDR3 amino acids: CASLRGEDEQFF. The CDR3 nucleotides are TGCGCCAGCTTGCGCGGGGAGGATGAGCAGTTCTTC. The V gene is TRBV10-2, the J gene TRBJ2-1; a possible D gene is TRBD2 (6 bases). The V end lost 8 bases, the J end lost 8 bases, and 13 bases lay between the germline ends. Germline loops: CDR1 WSHSY, CDR2 SAAADI. This CDR3 has 12 amino acids.

This clone was observed a single time. The V and J genes are TRBV27 and TRBJ2-3, with D unclear. CDR1 MNHEY and CDR2 SMNVEV come from the germline V gene (reference sequence). This CDR3 contains 14 residues. The V and J ends lost 5 bases and 2 bases respectively, with 11 bases between them. CDR3 residues: CASSARVFTDTQYF. CDR3 nucleotide sequence: TGTGCCAGCAGTGCCCGGGTATTCACAGATACGCAGTATTTT.

The chain uses TRBV6-1 and TRBJ1-2; TRBD1 agrees at 9 bases. The CDR3 length is 17 residues. Germline V CDR1 and CDR2: MNHNS, SASEGT. The V segment lost 0 bases and the J segment 4 bases; nucleotides outside the gene matches: 9. CDR3 bases: TGTGCCAGCAGTGAAGCGCAGGGGACAGGGTTGTTCTATGGCTACACCTTC. It specifies CASSEAQGTGLFYGYTF.

V is TRBV3-1 (or the pseudogene TRBV3-2) and J is TRBJ2-7; 10 bases are a match to TRBD1. The junction had 6 bases not matched to a gene; V was cut back by 6 bases and J by 4 bases. This CDR3 has 14 amino acids. From germline, CDR1 is LGHDT and CDR2 YNNKEL (reference sequence). DNA of the CDR3: TGTGCCAGCAGTCATCGGACAGGGGGTTACGAGCAGTACTTC. It yields the protein CASSHRTGGYEQYF.

The CDR3 bases are TGTGCCAGCAGCTTGGTAGCGGGCCCCTACGAGCAGTACTTC. It yields the protein CASSLVAGPYEQYF. This chain connects TRBV5-4 to TRBJ2-7; 7 bases agree with TRBD2. Germline V gene lookup returns CDR1 SGHNT and CDR2 YYREEE (reference sequence). CDR3 size: 14 residues. The ends lost 0 bases at V and 2 bases at J; junction bases unmatched: 2.

V and J are TRBV19 and TRBJ1-6; D remains ambiguous. V was trimmed by 1 base and J by 8 bases, leaving 9 bases between them. The germline V gene has CDR1 LNHDA and CDR2 SQIVND (reference sequence). This CDR3 has 14 amino acids. In nucleotides, the CDR3 is TGTGCCAGTAGTATAGGTCCAGTCCATTCACCCCTCCACTTT. Residues: CASSIGPVHSPLHF.

In its sample, this clone was seen a few times. This chain connects TRBV5-1 to TRBJ1-6, with a possible D match to TRBD1 (6 bases). CDR3 length equals 14 residues. Germline-derived CDR1 and CDR2 are SGHRS and YFSETQ. Trimming left V 0 bases short and J 10 bases short, with 11 bases between. The CDR3 loop reads CASSLDRARSPLHF. The CDR3 DNA reads as TGCGCCAGCAGCTTGGACAGGGCCCGGTCACCCCTCCACTTT.

Note on this clone: Since the CDR3 does not end with the conserved phenylalanine or tryptophan, this likely comes from a read error. Because the CDR3's place on the DNA is in doubt, the DNA is left out and the CDR3 is given as listed by TCRdb. The rearrangement uses TRBV18 and TRBJ1-2; TRBD1, as called in the table, went unchecked against the DNA. With termini counted, the CDR3 has 11 amino acids. The germline V gene encodes CDR1 KGHSH and CDR2 LQKENI. CDR3 residues: CASSPGTGSTI.

There are a few counts of this clone. The V call is TRBV27, the J call TRBJ2-7, with 7 bases that match TRBD2. Germline V lookup: CDR1 MNHEY, CDR2 SMNVEV (reference sequence). The CDR3 length is 15 residues. The V segment lost 7 bases and the J segment 5 bases; nucleotides outside the gene matches: 14. The CDR3 DNA sequence: TGTGCCAGCAAAATAGCCCGTCTAGCGGTGAACGAGCAGTACTTC. It encodes CASKIARLAVNEQYF.

The chain combines TRBV6-2 or TRBV6-3 with TRBJ1-2; weak D call: TRBD1 (5 bases). The CDR3 is made up of 15 amino acids. Trimming removed 3 bases at V and 8 bases at J, with 19 bases between. CDR1 is MNHEY, CDR2 SVGEGT, per germline. CDR3: CASSYKSQGIGGYTF. For the CDR3, the DNA is TGTGCCAGCAGTTATAAATCCCAGGGCATTGGGGGCTACACCTTC.

This clone was counted once. This chain joins TRBV12-3 or TRBV12-4 and TRBJ2-5; D call uncertain. V gave up 7 bases and J gave up 5 bases, with 11 bases separating them. The CDR3 totals 12 residues. The DNA for the CDR3 is TGTGCCAGCACCTTAAGAAGCGAGACCCAGTACTTC. This gives the protein CASTLRSETQYF.

The chain employs TRBV19 and TRBJ2-7; TRBD1 matches 10 bases. The J segment lost 5 bases and the V segment lost 3 bases, leaving 10 bases of the junction unmatched. Germline CDR1 LNHDA, CDR2 SQIVND (reference sequence). CDR3 length: 16 amino acids. The CDR3 DNA sequence: TGTGCCAGTAGTATTACCCCGGGGACAGGGGTGAACGAGCAGTACTTC. It is translated as CASSITPGTGVNEQYF. The variable domain in full, completed from reference TRBV19 and TRBJ2-7, reads DGGITQSPKYLFRKEGQNVTLSCEQNLNHDAMYWYRQDPGQGLRLIYYSQIVNDFQKGDIAEGYSVSREKKESFPLTVTSAQKNPTAFYLCASSITPGTGVNEQYFGPGTRLTVT.

The chain uses TRBV19 and TRBJ2-4, with 7 bases aligning to TRBD1. Losses at the gene ends were 3 bases for V and 3 bases for J; bases not matched to a gene: 8. This CDR3 contains 16 residues. CDR1 is LNHDA and CDR2 is SQIVND in the germline V gene (reference sequence). DNA of the CDR3: TGTGCCAGTAGTATTGATAGGTCAGGGGGCAAAAACATTCAGTACTTC. It encodes CASSIDRSGGKNIQYF.

For this clone: An end of the junction differs from the germline gene, which may be a read error. The chain employs TRBV5-1 and TRBJ1-6, with 7 bases that match TRBD1. CDR1 is SGHRS, CDR2 YFSETQ, per germline. CDR3 size: 14 residues. The CDR3 sequence: CASRLGQGETYLHF. The CDR3 bases are TGCGCCAGCAGATTGGGCCAGGGGGAAACGTACCTCCACTTT.

This chain connects TRBV30 to TRBJ2-2, with 9 nucleotides matching TRBD1. This CDR3 spans 15 amino acids. Germline assignment: CDR1 GTSNPN and CDR2 SVGIG (reference sequence). V shed 3 bases, J shed 3 bases, and the junction held 5 bases outside the gene matches. The CDR3 DNA sequence: TGTGCCTGGAGCTATGGGACAGGGTACACCGGGGAGCTGTTTTTT. It translates to CAWSYGTGYTGELFF.

The J gene is TRBJ2-7, the V gene TRBV30; the match to TRBD1 covers 12 bases. Germline assignment: CDR1 GTSNPN and CDR2 SVGIG (reference sequence). Unmatched junction bases numbered 2, after V lost 5 bases and J lost 3 bases. The CDR3 totals 13 residues. The CDR3 reads CAWGDRGHYEQYF. CDR3 DNA sequence: TGTGCCTGGGGGGACAGGGGGCACTACGAGCAGTACTTC.

The chain employs TRBV20-1 and TRBJ2-6, with 7 bases matching TRBD1. Germline V lookup: CDR1 DFQATT, CDR2 SNEGSKA (reference sequence). This CDR3 has 17 residues. Trimming cost V 3 bases and J 0 bases; bases outside gene matches: 8. CDR3 in DNA: TGCAGTGCTAGTGATGACAGGGAGAGCTCTGGGGCCAACGTCCTGACTTTC. Protein product: CSASDDRESSGANVLTF.

This clone was found once. This chain links TRBV9 with TRBJ2-1; 7 bases align to TRBD2. The CDR3 contains 15 residues. Germline assignment: CDR1 SGDLS and CDR2 YYNGEE. Losses at the gene ends were 0 bases for V and 8 bases for J; bases not matched to a gene: 8. In DNA, the CDR3 is TGTGCCAGCAGCGTAGTGGTGGGAGGGCAGGATGAGCAGTTCTTC. Protein sequence: CASSVVVGGQDEQFF.

V and J are TRBV10-3 and TRBJ2-7, with 7 bases identical to TRBD1. The CDR3 covers 14 residues. The germline V gene has CDR1 ENHRY and CDR2 SYGVKD. Trimming removed 7 bases from V and 3 bases from J; junction bases left unmatched: 9. The CDR3 loop is CAITPGQRNYEQYF. The CDR3 bases are TGTGCCATCACTCCGGGACAGCGCAACTACGAGCAGTACTTC.

V is TRBV6-6 and J is TRBJ1-6, with 10 bases fitting TRBD1. The CDR3 is made up of 17 amino acids. V lost 6 bases, J lost 8 bases, and 13 bases stayed unmatched. The germline CDR1 and CDR2 sequences are MNHNY and SVGAGI (reference sequence). In DNA, the CDR3 is TGTGCCAGCAGACGAACCCCCTTTGGACAGGGGGATTCACCCCTCCACTTT. Amino acid sequence: CASRRTPFGQGDSPLHF.

This chain joins TRBV4-1 and TRBJ1-1, with D possibly being TRBD1 (5 bases). The CDR3 loop spans 12 amino acids. The germline CDR1 and CDR2 sequences are MGHRA and YSYEKL. Trimming removed 5 bases from V and 4 bases from J, with 8 bases in between. Here the CDR3 reads CASSLRGTEAFF. In DNA form, the CDR3 reads TGCGCCAGCAGCTTAAGGGGCACTGAAGCTTTCTTT.

This clone was counted a single time. The rearrangement links TRBV24-1 to TRBJ2-5, with D perhaps TRBD1 (5 bases). In germline, CDR1 is KGHDR, CDR2 SFDVKD. Trimming shortened V by 1 base and J by 3 bases, and 11 bases separated the two germline ends. This CDR3 has 15 residues. CDR3 coding DNA: TGTGCCACCAGTGATTTTGTTCGCAGGGAAGAGACCCAGTACTTC. Its protein is CATSDFVRREETQYF.

The chain recombines TRBV11-1 with TRBJ1-1; TRBD1 might be the D (6 bases). Germline V CDR1 and CDR2: SGHAT, FQDESV (reference sequence). The V gene lost 5 bases and the J gene lost 2 bases, with 15 bases spanning the gap. CDR3 size: 15 residues. The CDR3 sequence is CASSALTGSNTEAFF. In nucleotides, the CDR3 is TGTGCCAGCAGCGCTCTAACAGGGTCAAACACTGAAGCTTTCTTT.